This is a list of T cell receptor beta chains from one sample in a study of CD8+ T cells in alopecia areata. Profiled with immunoSEQ multiplex PCR; TCRdb holds only in-frame clones, not every one. Of some 180,000 clones listed, 50% to 70% are singletons. Specimen: CD4+ T cells sorted from blood, collected at week 0. These receptors were taken from a human donor with alopecia areata. Each CDR3 is given with its conserved first and last residue. A D gene is named only where the DNA matches it firmly. Clone size is given for some rows only: seen once, a few or many times, or a class if the clone is expanded.

D gene	V gene	J gene	clone size	CDR3 length	CDR3 DNA	CDR3 protein
-	TRBV9	TRBJ1-6	few	14	TGTGCCAGCAGCGTAGACCAATCACTGAGAACCCTCCACTTT	CASSVDQSLRTLHF
-	TRBV6-5	TRBJ2-5	few	11	TGTGCCAGCAGTTTCCAAGAGACCCAGTACTTC	CASSFQETQYF
TRBD1	TRBV9	TRBJ2-2	few	15	TGTGCCAGCAGCGCATCACAGGGGAGCACCGGGGAGCTGTTTTTT	CASSASQGSTGELFF
-	TRBV15	TRBJ1-1	-	13	TGTGCCACCAGCCTTACAGGGAAAACTGAAGCTTTCTTT	CATSLTGKTEAFF
-	TRBV4-3	TRBJ2-7	-	14	TGCGCCAGCAGTCGGACTGAAATCTCCTACGAGCAGTACTTC	CASSRTEISYEQYF
TRBD1	TRBV23-1	TRBJ1-2	-	14	TGCGCCAGCAGTCTACAGGGGCCCTACTATGGCTACACCTTC	CASSLQGPYYGYTF
-	TRBV19	TRBJ1-6	-	14	TGTGCCAGTAGTCGGAAAACTACCCTTTCCCCCCTCCACTTT	CASSRKTTLSPLHF
-	TRBV10-3	TRBJ2-1	-	16	TGTGCCATCAGTGAGTTTACAGGGCTGGCTGACAATGAGCAGTTCTTC	CAISEFTGLADNEQFF
TRBD1	TRBV30	TRBJ1-1	-	15	TGTGCCTGGAGTGTACCGGGGACAGGGAATACTGAAGCTTTCTTT	CAWSVPGTGNTEAFF
-	TRBV25-1	TRBJ2-7	-	13	TGTGCCAGCACCCAAGACCACGCATACGAGCAGTACTTC	CASTQDHAYEQYF
-	TRBV29-1	TRBJ1-6	-	13	TGCAGCGTTGTGGTAGGGAGCAATTCACCCCTCCACTTT	CSVVVGSNSPLHF
-	TRBV29-1	TRBJ1-1	few	13	TGCAGCGCTTATACGGGGACCCGTAATGAAGCTTTCTTT	CSAYTGTRNEAFF
TRBD1	TRBV5-1	TRBJ1-2	-	13	TGCGCCAGCAGCGCTACAGGGGGCGCTGGCTACACCTTC	CASSATGGAGYTF
-	TRBV27	TRBJ2-1	many	16	TGTGCCAGCAGTCCCCCTCGGGGGAGCTCCTACAATGAGCAGTTCTTC	CASSPPRGSSYNEQFF
TRBD1	TRBV29-1	TRBJ1-1	few	13	TGCAGCGTAGCGGGACAGGAGAACACTGAAGCTTTCTTT	CSVAGQENTEAFF
TRBD2	TRBV5-6	TRBJ2-1	-	16	TGTGCCAGCAGCTTGTTCAGGTTAGCGGGGGATGATGAGCAGTTCTTC	CASSLFRLAGDDEQFF
TRBD1	TRBV7-2	TRBJ1-5	-	16	TGTGCCAGCAGCTTAGACGGATCGACAGGGAATCAGCCCCAGCATTTT	CASSLDGSTGNQPQHF
-	TRBV20-1	TRBJ2-1	-	11	TGCAGTGCCCGAGGGGTAGATGAGCAGTTCTTC	CSARGVDEQFF
TRBD2	TRBV29-1	TRBJ2-1	-	16	TGCAGCGTTTTCGGCGGGGGGTTAACCATCTACAATGAGCAGTTCTTC	CSVFGGGLTIYNEQFF
TRBD2	TRBV7-2	TRBJ2-7	-	16	TGTGCCAGCAGCTTAGCCGCTAGCGGGGGGGCGAACGAGCAGTACTTC	CASSLAASGGANEQYF
TRBD1	TRBV5-1	TRBJ1-2	-	16	TGCGCCAGCAGCTCCAGTACGTCCGGGACAGGGGTTGGCTACACCTTC	CASSSSTSGTGVGYTF
TRBD1	TRBV7-2	TRBJ1-1	-	15	TGTGCCAGTCCTTCAAAGACAGGGAAAAACACTGAAGCTTTCTTT	CASPSKTGKNTEAFF
-	TRBV29-1	TRBJ1-2	-	12	TGCAGCGTCCAACAGGGAAACTATGGCTACACCTTC	CSVQQGNYGYTF
-	TRBV7-2	TRBJ2-1	-	12	TGTGCCAGCAGCTTATACTACAATGAGCAGTTCTTC	CASSLYYNEQFF
-	TRBV30	TRBJ1-1	few	12	TGTGCCTGGAGGCATCAGAACACTGAAGCTTTCTTT	CAWRHQNTEAFF
TRBD1	TRBV30	TRBJ1-2	-	14	TGTGCCTGGGTAGCACAGGGGCCTAACTATGGCTACACCTTC	CAWVAQGPNYGYTF
-	TRBV29-1	TRBJ1-2	-	9	TGCAGCGTTGACCATGGCTACACCTTC	CSVDHGYTF
-	TRBV9	TRBJ1-1	-	15	TGTGCCAGCAGCGTAGAAGGGGCGCTGAACACTGAAGCTTTCTTT	CASSVEGALNTEAFF
TRBD1	TRBV25-1	TRBJ1-6	-	15	TGTGCCAGCAGTGGTGTAGGGGGCCCGGGTTCACCCCTCCACTTT	CASSGVGGPGSPLHF
TRBD2	TRBV4-3	TRBJ2-1	-	16	TGCGCCAGCAGCCAAGATATCGGCGGGGGGGCCGTTGAGCAGTTCTTC	CASSQDIGGGAVEQFF
-	TRBV7-2	TRBJ2-3	-	14	TGTGCCAGCAGCCTACAGTGGGGTACAGATACGCAGTATTTT	CASSLQWGTDTQYF
-	TRBV29-1	TRBJ2-3	-	11	TGCAGCGTTATGACTCCCGCTACGCAGTATTTT	CSVMTPATQYF
TRBD2	TRBV29-1	TRBJ2-3	once	16	TGCAGCGTTGAAGATCGCCTAGCGGTTAGCACAGATACGCAGTATTTT	CSVEDRLAVSTDTQYF
-	TRBV15	TRBJ1-5	-	14	TGTGCCACCAGCAGAGTGATTAGCAATCAGCCCCAGCATTTT	CATSRVISNQPQHF
-	TRBV7-8	TRBJ2-5	few	17	TGTGCCAGCAGCTTAGGTGTGGCGGGGGCCACCCTAGAGACCCAGTACTTC	CASSLGVAGATLETQYF
-	TRBV28	TRBJ1-1	-	13	TGTGCCAGCAGTTTAGCCCTAACCCTCTCAGCTTTCTTT	CASSLALTLSAFF
TRBD2	TRBV7-8	TRBJ2-3	-	15	TGTGCCAGCAGCGTAGCGGGGGGCCAAACAGATACGCAGTATTTT	CASSVAGGQTDTQYF
-	TRBV7-2	TRBJ1-5	few	14	TGTGCCAGCAGCCGCCGGGACAATTGGCAGCCCCAGCATTTT	CASSRRDNWQPQHF
-	TRBV7-2	TRBJ1-5	-	14	TGTGCCAGCAGCTTAGGGCCAGGGCTTCAGCCCCAGCATTTT	CASSLGPGLQPQHF
-	TRBV29-1	TRBJ2-3	few	11	TGCAGCGTTAGGGTAGGAGATACGCAGTATTTT	CSVRVGDTQYF
-	TRBV27	TRBJ1-5	-	14	TGTGCCAGCAGTTTATCAGGGGCCAGTCAGCCCCAGCATTTT	CASSLSGASQPQHF
TRBD1	TRBV30	TRBJ1-4	-	15	TGTGCCTGGAGGAGACAGGGCGTCTCTAATGAAAAACTGTTTTTT	CAWRRQGVSNEKLFF
-	TRBV9	TRBJ2-1	-	13	TGTGCCAGCAGCGTAGCAGGTATGGGTGAGCAGTTCTTC	CASSVAGMGEQFF
-	TRBV2	TRBJ1-1	-	14	TGTGCCAGCAGTGATGGAGGAACGAACACTGAAGCTTTCTTT	CASSDGGTNTEAFF
-	TRBV5-6	TRBJ2-6	few	14	TGTGCCAGCCTTGCGGGGTTAGGGGCCAACGTCCTGACTTTC	CASLAGLGANVLTF
-	TRBV29-1	TRBJ1-5	-	13	TGCAGCGTCGGTCAGGGAAGGGGTCAGCCCCAGCATTTT	CSVGQGRGQPQHF
-	TRBV29-1	TRBJ2-7	-	12	TGCAGCGTTGAATTTCGCCACGGCGAGCAGTACTTC	CSVEFRHGEQYF
-	TRBV30	TRBJ1-2	-	16	TGTGCCTGGACCTCGCCCAGGGGCCAAGGAAACTATGGCTACACCTTC	CAWTSPRGQGNYGYTF
-	TRBV7-2	TRBJ2-7	-	14	TGTGCCAGCAGCTTAACCTATCCTAGCGCCGAGCAGTACTTC	CASSLTYPSAEQYF
-	TRBV6-5	TRBJ1-5	few	13	TGTGCCAGCACCAACGGACAGAATCAGCCCCAGCATTTT	CASTNGQNQPQHF
-	TRBV18	TRBJ1-1	few	16	TGTGCCAGCTCACCACCCCGGAGGGGTCCTTACACTGAAGCTTTCTTT	CASSPPRRGPYTEAFF
-	TRBV13	TRBJ2-5	-	17	TGTGCCAGCAGCTTGGGTCTAGCCCAATCGTACCAAGAGACCCAGTACTTC	CASSLGLAQSYQETQYF
-	TRBV7-8	TRBJ2-7	-	16	TGTGCCAGCAGCTTAGATTGGGGCGTTAGGACCCTCGAGCAGTACTTC	CASSLDWGVRTLEQYF
-	TRBV7-9	TRBJ2-2	few	16	TGTGCCAGCAGCTTAGACTGGCCAGGGGACACCGGGGAGCTGTTTTTT	CASSLDWPGDTGELFF
-	TRBV7-2	TRBJ1-1	many	13	TGTGCCAGCAGCGAGCAACAGGGAGTTGAAGCTTTCTTT	CASSEQQGVEAFF
TRBD1	TRBV6-5	TRBJ2-7	-	13	TGTGCCAGCAGCGGGACAGGGGGCTACGAGCAGTACTTC	CASSGTGGYEQYF
TRBD2	TRBV25-1	TRBJ2-4	-	15	TGTGCCAGCAGTGATGGACTAGGGTTAAAAAACATTCAGTACTTC	CASSDGLGLKNIQYF
-	TRBV29-1	TRBJ1-2	-	13	TGCAGCGTCAGCCGGGACTCTAACTATGGCTACACCTTC	CSVSRDSNYGYTF
-	TRBV9	TRBJ1-6	-	15	TGTGCCAGCAGCGTAGATTCAGGGAGAGACTCACCCCTCCACTTT	CASSVDSGRDSPLHF